This T cell receptor beta chain was captured in a study of response to subunit inactivated influenza vaccine (dated by TCRdb to the late 2010s). A note on the overall study: Deep quantitative profiling of the T cell receptor repertoire was used in the study to follow responses to a trivalent subunit inactivated influenza vaccine.

With regard to this clonotype: Its cognate antigen has yet to be identified. No quality values exist for individual bases; no much larger clone is one base distant.

V has 3 bases trimmed and J has 1 base trimmed; junction bases matching no gene number 11. The CDR3 has 17 amino acids, counting the end cysteine and phenylalanine. This entry keeps only the CDR3 DNA: 51 bases, framed from base 1. Per the germline V gene (reference sequence), LGHDT is the CDR1 and YNNKEL is the CDR2. What the authors observed across the whole study: The authors suggested that each seasonal influenza vaccination may recruit only a limited number of new T cells.

Library preparation employed RT-PCR. Sequencing was performed on an Illumina HiSeq 2500. Using fastp at Q25 and MiXCR, TCRdb reprocessed the public reads and kept productive beta chains. Rows are unified per CDR3 protein, each entry keeping the most common DNA and genes. The sample records about 830,000 distinct CDR3 sequences, around a sixth of which are singletons. The ten top clones hold approximately 11% of the sample. The V gene is TRBV3-1 and the J gene is TRBJ1-1; 7 of the junction bases match TRBD1. Sequencing used PBMCs from blood, obtained around 5 days after vaccination. This TCR derives from a man aged 45-65 years who received an inactivated influenza vaccine. Donor details come from another sample of the same person, matched by shared clones. The CDR3 region: CASSHHTTTGKNTEAFF. The DNA is TGTGCCAGCAGCCACCACACAACGACAGGGAAGAACACTGAAGCTTTCTTT. The CDR3 plus the reference TRBV3-1 and TRBJ1-1 genes for the other parts give the full variable domain: DTAVSQTPKYLVTQMGNDKSIKCEQNLGHDTMYWYKQDSKKFLKIMFSYNNKELIINETVPNRFSPKSPDKAHLNLHINSLELGDSAVYFCASSHHTTTGKNTEAFFGQGTRLTVV.